The 30 T cell receptor beta chains listed next were all sequenced from one sample in a study of patients and donors after allogeneic stem cell transplantation. TCRdb processed the RT-PCR reads anew with MiXCR; each CDR3 protein has one entry. Counted here are a few hundred thousand distinct CDR3 sequences, 13% to 15% occurring once; the ten biggest clones make up under 14%. Sequencing was done on a sample of blood, either unsorted or a sorted T cell fraction (not recorded which). The receptors here all came from a human donor who was either an allogeneic HSCT recipient or a stem cell or donor lymphocyte infusion donor (not recorded which). It is not recorded whose cells these are; they may come from a transplant donor.

This clonotype has only a few counts. V usage is TRBV3-1 and J usage is TRBJ1-6, with 10 bases that match TRBD1. CDR3 length: 15 residues. Germline CDR1 reads LGHDT; CDR2 reads YNNKEL (reference sequence). V shed 4 bases, J shed 9 bases, and the junction held 6 bases outside the gene matches. The CDR3 bases are TGTGCCAGCAGCCCAATCGGACAGGGGGGTTCACCCCTCCACTTT. Translated, it gives CASSPIGQGGSPLHF.

The chain couples TRBV5-5 to TRBJ2-1; D could derive from TRBD1 or TRBD2 (5 bases each). The CDR3 consists of 13 residues. The V end was cut by 4 bases, the J end by 6 bases, with 11 bases between. Germline V gene sequence: CDR1 SGHKS, CDR2 YYEKEE (reference sequence). In DNA form, the CDR3 reads TGTGCCAGCAGCCGGGGCACCCTCAATGAGCAGTTCTTC. Amino acids: CASSRGTLNEQFF.

This clonotype occurred a few times. V gene TRBV20-1 combines with J gene TRBJ1-4; possible D gene TRBD1, 5 bases. The CDR3 runs 15 residues. Germline CDR1 reads DFQATT; CDR2 reads SNEGSKA (reference sequence). Trimming shortened V by 3 bases and J by 2 bases, and 13 bases separated the two germline ends. CDR3 loop: CSASRSGTTNEKLFF. In DNA, the CDR3 is TGCAGTGCTAGTCGCTCAGGGACCACTAATGAAAAACTGTTTTTT.

This clonotype was recorded a few times. The V gene is TRBV5-1, the J gene TRBJ2-1; D gene ambiguous. In germline, CDR1 is SGHRS, CDR2 YFSETQ. The CDR3 spans 15 residues. V lost 1 base and J lost 1, with 9 bases in between. The CDR3: CASSLSPGSYNEQFF. CDR3 sequence (DNA): TGCGCCAGCAGCTTGAGCCCAGGTTCCTACAATGAGCAGTTCTTC.

This clonotype was counted between two and nine times. The J gene is TRBJ1-1, the V gene TRBV6-1; D is undetermined. From germline, CDR1 is MNHNS and CDR2 SASEGT. Deletions cut 2 bases from V and 4 bases from J, with 17 bases between. CDR3 length: 16 amino acids. The CDR3 DNA sequence: TGTGCCAGCAGTGAAAGGGTGGGCCCTGGCACCACTGAAGCTTTCTTT. It yields the protein CASSERVGPGTTEAFF.

This clonotype was detected ten times or more. This chain connects TRBV20-1 to TRBJ2-2; 7 nucleotides line up with TRBD1. V trimming: 6 bases; J trimming: 4 bases; junction bases outside the gene matches: 11. The CDR3 has 15 amino acids. Germline assignment: CDR1 DFQATT and CDR2 SNEGSKA (reference sequence). As DNA, the CDR3 is TGCAGTGCCAGAAGGGGGCTAGTCACCACCGGGGAGCTGTTTTTT. Encoded protein: CSARRGLVTTGELFF.

J is TRBJ1-2 and V is TRBV20-1, with D possibly matching TRBD1 (5 bases). CDR1 is DFQATT, CDR2 SNEGSKA, per germline (reference sequence). The CDR3 consists of 13 residues. Trimming took off 7 bases at V and 4 bases at J, with 16 bases between the two ends. CDR3 nucleotides: TGCAGTGTCTCAGGGCGGGAGGGCTATGGCTACACCTTC. Protein product: CSVSGREGYGYTF.

This clonotype was found a few times. The chain uses TRBV20-1 and TRBJ2-7, with 7 bases identical to TRBD1. Per the germline V gene, CDR1 is DFQATT and CDR2 is SNEGSKA (reference sequence). The CDR3 totals 13 residues. V shed 2 bases, J shed 5 bases, and the junction held 6 bases outside the gene matches. This chain's CDR3 is CSARTDRDHEQYF. The CDR3 DNA is TGCAGTGCTAGAACAGACAGGGACCACGAGCAGTACTTC.

This clonotype was detected a few times. The chain carries TRBV7-2 and TRBJ2-5; perhaps TRBD2 as D (6 bases). The CDR3 is 16 residues long. Trimming pared 5 bases from V and 0 bases from J, leaving 16 bases between. Germline CDR1 reads SGHTA; CDR2 reads FQGNSA. DNA of the CDR3: TGTGCCAGCAGCGAAGGAGGGCTAGCGAACCAAGAGACCCAGTACTTC. This sequence encodes CASSEGGLANQETQYF.

Concerning this clonotype itself: This sequence may be a read error, since a much larger clone differs from it by one base. This CDR3 is missing its conserved last phenylalanine or tryptophan, likely due to a read error. CDR3 region: CASSYSGQGGNEQFL. The CDR3 coding sequence is TGTGCCAGCAGTTACTCAGGCCAGGGGGGAAATGAGCAGTTCCTC. The chain combines TRBV6-7 with TRBJ2-1, with D tentatively TRBD1 (7 bases). TRBV6-7 has ORF status, its function being uncertain. The CDR3 has 15 amino acids. Trimming took 0 bases from V and 7 from J, leaving 13 bases between them.

This clonotype has just a few counts. The chain carries TRBV9 and TRBJ2-4; D is unresolved. The CDR3 has 13 amino acids. Trimming took 0 bases from V and 5 from J, leaving 6 bases between them. The germline gives CDR1 SGDLS, CDR2 YYNGEE. The CDR3 DNA reads TGTGCCAGCAGCGTAGAGGCAGAAAACATTCAGTACTTC. It yields the protein CASSVEAENIQYF.

This clonotype was seen only a few times. This chain uses TRBV19 with TRBJ2-1; TRBD2 agrees at 14 bases. Trimming cost V 5 bases and J 9 bases; bases outside gene matches: 0. CDR3 length: 13 amino acids. The germline V gene has CDR1 LNHDA and CDR2 SQIVND (reference sequence). As DNA, the CDR3 is TGTGCCAGTAGTGGACTAGCGGGAGGTGAGCAGTTCTTC. Its translation: CASSGLAGGEQFF.

This clonotype was seen repeatedly, ten times or more. This chain links TRBV20-1 with TRBJ2-2, with 8 bases fitting TRBD1. In germline, CDR1 is DFQATT, CDR2 SNEGSKA (reference sequence). Unmatched junction bases numbered 4, after V lost 0 bases and J lost 4 bases. The length of the CDR3 is 15 residues. The CDR3 here is CSAREPGQATGELFF. In nucleotides, the CDR3 is TGCAGTGCTAGAGAGCCGGGACAGGCCACCGGGGAGCTGTTTTTT.

J is TRBJ1-2 and V is TRBV7-9; the D is unclear. V was clipped by 1 base and J by 2 bases, with 11 bases between them. Per the germline V gene, CDR1 is SEHNR and CDR2 is FQNEAQ (reference sequence). The length of the CDR3 is 15 residues. The DNA of the CDR3 is TGTGCCAGCAGCTTAGGGTCAGACACGAACTATGGCTACACCTTC. Protein: CASSLGSDTNYGYTF.

This clonotype was observed a handful of times. The chain recombines TRBV2 with TRBJ1-2; a weak D match, TRBD1 (6 bases). V was trimmed by 6 bases and J by 5 bases, leaving 13 bases between them. Germline V lookup: CDR1 SNHLY, CDR2 FYNNEI. This CDR3 is 13 amino acids long. The CDR3 nucleotides are TGTGCCAGCAGCCCGGACAGTGATTATGGCTACACCTTC. Translation gives CASSPDSDYGYTF.

This clonotype showed up just a few times. CDR3 residues: CSVEGQGGEKLFF. CDR3 DNA sequence: TGCAGCGTTGAGGGCCAGGGGGGTGAAAAACTGTTTTTT. This chain uses TRBV29-1 with TRBJ1-4; 7 bases line up with TRBD1. The CDR3 runs to 13 residues. The V and J ends lost 3 bases and 7 bases, in that order; junction bases with no gene match: 5. The germline gives CDR1 SQVTM, CDR2 ANQGSEA.

Worth noting for this clonotype: Compared with germline, one end of the junction differs, possibly owing to a read error. Here the CDR3 reads CAGSRDRVYEQYF. CDR3 DNA sequence: TGTGCCGGCAGTCGGGACAGGGTGTACGAGCAGTACTTC. This chain joins TRBV2 and TRBJ2-7; 9 nucleotides line up with TRBD1. Per germline, CDR1 SNHLY and CDR2 FYNNEI. The CDR3 is 13 amino acids.

V is TRBV4-2 and J is TRBJ1-5; TRBD1 matches 9 bases. Germline CDR1 is LGHNA and CDR2 is YNFKEQ. V dropped 0 bases and J dropped 6; count of bases not matched to a gene: 6. This CDR3 has 16 residues. CDR3 bases: TGTGCCAGCAGCCAAGACCGACAGGGGGGGAGTCAGCCCCAGCATTTT. Translation: CASSQDRQGGSQPQHF.

There are a few counts of this clonotype. This sequence joins TRBV5-1 and TRBJ2-1, with 9 bases fitting TRBD2. In germline, CDR1 is SGHRS, CDR2 YFSETQ. V was pared by 0 bases and J by 2 bases, with 3 bases of the junction left unmatched. There are 16 residues in the CDR3. CDR3 DNA sequence: TGCGCCAGCAGCTTGGGTGCGGGGGGGGCCTACAATGAGCAGTTCTTC. It specifies CASSLGAGGAYNEQFF.

There are a few counts of this clonotype. The V and J genes are TRBV11-2 and TRBJ1-2; 7 bases map to TRBD1. The CDR3 totals 15 residues. With 1 base clipped from V and 2 bases from J, the junction kept 4 bases outside the gene matches. Germline CDR1 SGHAT, CDR2 FQNNGV. The CDR3 region has the DNA TGTGCCAGCAGCTTAGGGCAGGGGGTAAACTATGGCTACACCTTC. Amino acids: CASSLGQGVNYGYTF.

CDR3 DNA: TGTGCCATCAGTGATGGCGACAGGGGGGGCTACAATGAGCAGTTCTTC. Encoded protein: CAISDGDRGGYNEQFF. The V call is TRBV10-3, the J call TRBJ2-1; 9 bases are a match to TRBD1. Germline CDR1 and CDR2: ENHRY and SYGVKD. The CDR3 spans 16 residues. The V gene end was trimmed by 3 bases and the J gene end by 3 bases; junction bases not matched to a gene: 6.

Details on this clonotype: A read error may produce the germline difference seen at one junction end. The chain has TRBV2 and TRBJ1-5; possible D gene TRBD1, 6 bases. Germline values: CDR1 SNHLY, CDR2 FYNNEI. The CDR3 extends over 13 amino acids. CDR3 amino acids: CASRGQGNQPQLF. CDR3 DNA: TGTGCCAGCCGAGGGCAGGGGAATCAGCCCCAGCTTTTT.

The chain uses TRBV24-1 and TRBJ2-3; 8 bases are a match to TRBD2. The V segment lost 6 bases and the J segment 8 bases; nucleotides outside the gene matches: 9. Per germline, CDR1 KGHDR and CDR2 SFDVKD. The CDR3 runs 14 residues. The DNA for the CDR3 is TGTGCCACCAGTCGAGCGGGAGTGTCGGCTACGCAGTATTTT. It specifies CATSRAGVSATQYF.

This clonotype has just a few counts. This chain uses TRBV6-1 with TRBJ1-2; maybe TRBD1 (5 bases). CDR3 length: 15 amino acids. Per the germline V gene, CDR1 is MNHNS and CDR2 is SASEGT. V was cut by 8 bases and J by 5 bases, with 21 bases left in between. CDR3 nucleotide sequence: TGTGCCAGCTCCCCCGGGGTTACGGAGGGGTATGGCTACACCTTC. It specifies CASSPGVTEGYGYTF.

The gene calls are TRBV7-9 and TRBJ1-1; maybe TRBD1 (5 bases). Trimming stripped 1 base from V and 4 bases from J, with 13 bases between. The CDR3 sequence is 15 residues long. CDR1 is SEHNR and CDR2 is FQNEAQ in the germline V gene (reference sequence). CDR3: CASSLGVGESTEAFF. The CDR3 DNA sequence: TGTGCCAGCAGCTTAGGCGTAGGGGAGAGCACTGAAGCTTTCTTT.

This clonotype was counted at least ten times. This chain links TRBV5-1 with TRBJ2-7, with 7 nucleotides matching TRBD2. This CDR3 is built from 17 residues. V gave up 0 bases and J gave up 6 bases; unmatched junction bases: 15. The germline CDR1 and CDR2 sequences are SGHRS and YFSETQ. CDR3 DNA sequence: TGCGCCAGCAGCTTGGCCCTCTCATCGGGGGGACGCGGCGAGCAGTACTTC. Encoded protein: CASSLALSSGGRGEQYF.

This chain uses TRBV7-6 with TRBJ2-2; D remains ambiguous. The CDR3 runs to 13 residues. V gave up 3 bases and J gave up 7 bases, with 9 bases separating them. Per germline, CDR1 SGHVS and CDR2 FNYEAQ. CDR3 sequence reads: CASSLKSDGELFF. Here the CDR3 DNA reads TGTGCCAGCAGCTTGAAGTCCGACGGGGAGCTGTTTTTT.

This clonotype has ten or more counts. This sequence joins TRBV13 and TRBJ1-1; possibly TRBD1 for D (6 bases). Per the germline V gene, CDR1 is PRHDT and CDR2 is FYEKMQ (reference sequence). Between the trimmed V and J ends, which lost 5 bases and 5 bases, there was a span of 12 bases. This CDR3 has 13 residues. CDR3 amino acids: CASSPTGSTEAFF. CDR3 DNA: TGTGCCAGCAGCCCAACAGGGTCAACTGAAGCTTTCTTT.

CDR3 loop: CASSRGLAGGTVGELFF. For the CDR3, the DNA is TGTGCCAGCAGCCGGGGACTAGCGGGAGGAACGGTCGGGGAGCTGTTTTTT. The chain joins TRBV5-6 to TRBJ2-2; 15 bases align to TRBD2. V gave up 4 bases and J gave up 7 bases; unmatched junction bases: 8. The CDR3 sequence is 17 residues long. Germline CDR1 SGHDT, CDR2 YYEEEE.

The chain uses TRBV11-3 and TRBJ2-1; the match to TRBD2 covers 8 bases. Germline trimming cut 1 base from V and 7 bases from J; bases unmatched to any gene: 12. Per germline, CDR1 SGHNT and CDR2 YENEEA. This CDR3 contains 17 residues. Here the CDR3 reads CASSLGIGGRMWNEQFF. CDR3 coding DNA: TGTGCCAGCAGCTTAGGGATCGGCGGGAGGATGTGGAATGAGCAGTTCTTC. The full variable domain, in which reference TRBV11-3 and TRBJ2-1 provide the parts outside the CDR3, is EAGVVQSPRYKIIEKKQPVAFWCNPISGHNTLYWYLQNLGQGPELLIRYENEEAVDDSQLPKDRFSAERLKGVDSTLKIQPAELGDSAVYLCASSLGIGGRMWNEQFFGPGTRLTVL.